One sample yielded the 2 T cell receptor beta chains listed below, sequenced in a study of post-analysis software for immune sequencing data. Prepared libraries of TCR beta cDNA carried unique molecular identifiers. TCRdb fed the PCR reads into MiXCR, producing one record per CDR3 protein. The sample contains around 160,000 distinct CDR3 sequences, around 34% of which appear only once. The sequencing here drew on blood, taken after autologous hematopoietic stem cell transplantation. These receptor sequences come from a girl aged 10-17 years with multiple sclerosis.

In this sample, this clonotype turned up many times. This rearrangement joins TRBV29-1 to TRBJ2-5, with 10 nucleotides matching TRBD2. Germline CDR1 and CDR2: SQVTM and ANQGSEA. The CDR3 extends over 15 amino acids. The V gene end was trimmed by 4 bases and the J gene end by 5 bases; junction bases not matched to a gene: 10. CDR3 protein: CSVGEGLAVRETQYF. The DNA for the CDR3 is TGCAGCGTTGGGGAAGGACTAGCGGTTAGGGAGACCCAGTACTTC.

This clonotype was detected only a few times. V gene TRBV27 combines with J gene TRBJ2-6; D call uncertain. This CDR3 has 14 amino acids. The V end lost 6 bases, the J end lost 0 bases, and 6 bases lay between the germline ends. Germline loops: CDR1 MNHEY, CDR2 SMNVEV (reference sequence). The CDR3, as DNA: TGTGCCAGCAGACAGCTCTCTGGGGCCAACGTCCTGACTTTC. Its protein product is CASRQLSGANVLTF.